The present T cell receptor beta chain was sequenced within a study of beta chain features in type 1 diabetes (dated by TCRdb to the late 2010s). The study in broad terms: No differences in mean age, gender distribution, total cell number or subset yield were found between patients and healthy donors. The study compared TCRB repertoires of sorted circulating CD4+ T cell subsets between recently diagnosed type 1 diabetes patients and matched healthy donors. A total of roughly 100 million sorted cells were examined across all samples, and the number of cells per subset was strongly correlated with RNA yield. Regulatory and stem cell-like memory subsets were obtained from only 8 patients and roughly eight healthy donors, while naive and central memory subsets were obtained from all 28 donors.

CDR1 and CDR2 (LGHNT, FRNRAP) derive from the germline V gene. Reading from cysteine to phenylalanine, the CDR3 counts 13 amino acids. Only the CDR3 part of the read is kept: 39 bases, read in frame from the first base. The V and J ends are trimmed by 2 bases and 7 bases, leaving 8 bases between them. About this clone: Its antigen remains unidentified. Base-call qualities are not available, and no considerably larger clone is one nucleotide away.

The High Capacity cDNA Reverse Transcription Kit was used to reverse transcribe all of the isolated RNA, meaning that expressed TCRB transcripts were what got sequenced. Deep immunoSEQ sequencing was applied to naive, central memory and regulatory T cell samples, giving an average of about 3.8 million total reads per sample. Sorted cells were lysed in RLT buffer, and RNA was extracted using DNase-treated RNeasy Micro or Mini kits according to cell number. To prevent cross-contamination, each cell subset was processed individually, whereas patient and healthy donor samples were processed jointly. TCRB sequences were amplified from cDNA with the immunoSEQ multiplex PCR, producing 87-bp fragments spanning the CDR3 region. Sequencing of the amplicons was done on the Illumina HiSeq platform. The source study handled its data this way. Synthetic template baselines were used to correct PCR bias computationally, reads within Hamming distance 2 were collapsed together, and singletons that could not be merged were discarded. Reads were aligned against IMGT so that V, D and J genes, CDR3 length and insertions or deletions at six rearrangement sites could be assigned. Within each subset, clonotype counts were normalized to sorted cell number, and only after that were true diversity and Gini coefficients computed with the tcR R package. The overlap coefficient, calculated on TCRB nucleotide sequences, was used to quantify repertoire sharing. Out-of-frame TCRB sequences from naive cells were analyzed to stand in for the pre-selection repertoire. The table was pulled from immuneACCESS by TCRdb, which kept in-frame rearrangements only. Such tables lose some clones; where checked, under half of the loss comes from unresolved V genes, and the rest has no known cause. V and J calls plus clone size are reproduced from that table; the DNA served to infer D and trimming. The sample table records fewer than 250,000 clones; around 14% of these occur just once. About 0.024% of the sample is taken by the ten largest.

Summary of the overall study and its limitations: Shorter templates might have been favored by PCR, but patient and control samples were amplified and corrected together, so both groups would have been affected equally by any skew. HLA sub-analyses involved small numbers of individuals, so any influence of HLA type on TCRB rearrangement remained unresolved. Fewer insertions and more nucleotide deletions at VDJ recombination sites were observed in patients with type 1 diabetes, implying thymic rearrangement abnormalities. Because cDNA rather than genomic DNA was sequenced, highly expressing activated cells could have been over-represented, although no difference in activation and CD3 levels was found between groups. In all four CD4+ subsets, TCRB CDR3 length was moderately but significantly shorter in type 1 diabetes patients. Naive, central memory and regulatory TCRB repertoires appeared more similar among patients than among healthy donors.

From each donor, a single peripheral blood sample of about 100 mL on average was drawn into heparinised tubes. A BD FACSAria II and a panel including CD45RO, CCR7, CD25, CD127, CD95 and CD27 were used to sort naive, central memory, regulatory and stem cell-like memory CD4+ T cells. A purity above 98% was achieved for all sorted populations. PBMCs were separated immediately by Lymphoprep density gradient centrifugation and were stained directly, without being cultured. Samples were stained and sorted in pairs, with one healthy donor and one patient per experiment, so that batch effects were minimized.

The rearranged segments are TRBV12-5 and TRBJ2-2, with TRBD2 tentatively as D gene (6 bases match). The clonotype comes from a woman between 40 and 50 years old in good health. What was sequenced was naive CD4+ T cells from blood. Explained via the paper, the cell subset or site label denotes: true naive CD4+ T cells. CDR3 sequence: CASGLRGYGELFF. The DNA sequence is TGTGCTAGTGGTTTGCGGGGGTACGGGGAGCTGTTTTTT.